This T cell receptor beta chain came from a study of blood T cell repertoires in COVID-19. Study background: Some COVID-19 samples were acute and others convalescent; all came from the United States, Italy and Spain.

Per the germline V gene, CDR1 is WNHNN and CDR2 is SYGVQD (reference sequence). V was shortened by 6 bases and J by 18 bases, with 12 bases between the two germline ends. The CDR3 has 10 amino acids. Libraries were prepared by immunoSEQ multiplex PCR; TCRdb keeps only in-frame clonotypes and omits some of them. The table has roughly 330,000 clones, about 86% seen once. Sequenced input: peripheral blood. The receptor's source is a woman between 45 and 60 years old with acute or convalescent COVID-19. The rearrangement links TRBV10-1 to TRBJ1-6, with D hard to call. CDR3: CASRRRQSHF. In DNA form, the CDR3 reads TGCGCCAGCAGGCGGCGGCAGAGCCACTTT.